A selection of T cell receptor beta chains follows, all from one sample in a study of blood T cell repertoires in COVID-19. TCRdb's table, derived via immunoSEQ multiplex PCR, lists solely in-frame clones and lacks some. The data hold approximately 170,000 clones, with around 83% observed a single time. Sequencing was performed on PBMCs or T cells enriched from blood (not recorded which). The receptors come from a woman in her fifties or sixties in a cohort exposed to, infected with or recovered from COVID-19 (not recorded which). CDR3s include the opening cysteine and the closing phenylalanine or tryptophan. The D gene is left open where the match is weak. Not all rows give a size; the values are once, few, many and, for expanded clones, a class.

d_gene,abundance,len,v_gene,j_gene,CDR3nt,CDR3aa
NA,NA,18,TRBV5-6,TRBJ2-7,TGTGCCAGCAGCTTGAAAAACCAGGACAGTCTGGTTCTCTACGAGCAGTACTTC,CASSLKNQDSLVLYEQYF
NA,NA,15,TRBV7-9,TRBJ1-2,TGTGCCAGCAGCCCCGTTACAGGACCTAACTATGGCTACACCTTC,CASSPVTGPNYGYTF
NA,NA,14,TRBV10-3,TRBJ2-5,TGTGCCACCACCGTGGGGACTCTGGCGGAGACCCAGTACTTC,CATTVGTLAETQYF
TRBD2,NA,18,TRBV6-2/TRBV6-3,TRBJ2-1,TGTGCCAGCAGTTACCTTAGGACTAGCGGGAGGTCGGTCAATGAGCAGTTCTTC,CASSYLRTSGRSVNEQFF
NA,NA,15,TRBV5-1,TRBJ2-3,TGCGCCAGCAGCTTTAGCGGAGTAAGCACAGATACGCAGTATTTT,CASSFSGVSTDTQYF
NA,NA,15,TRBV9,TRBJ2-7,TGTGCCAGCAGCGTCCGGGACACTACCTCCTACGAGCAGTACTTC,CASSVRDTTSYEQYF
NA,NA,14,TRBV7-9,TRBJ1-1,TGTGCCAGCAGCTTACAACAGATGAACACTGAAGCTTTCTTT,CASSLQQMNTEAFF
NA,NA,12,TRBV24-1,TRBJ2-7,TGTGCCACCAGTGATTTTGGAGCCGAGCAGTACTTC,CATSDFGAEQYF
NA,once,14,TRBV13,TRBJ1-4,TGTGCCAGCAGCCCGCGGGGCCTGAATGAAAAACTGTTTTTT,CASSPRGLNEKLFF
TRBD1,NA,16,TRBV7-6,TRBJ2-7,TGTGCCAGCAGCTTAGATCGTCGGACAGGCTCCTACGAGCAGTACTTC,CASSLDRRTGSYEQYF
TRBD1,few,15,TRBV24-1,TRBJ1-4,TGTGCCACCAGTGAGACGACAGGGACTAATGAAAAACTGTTTTTT,CATSETTGTNEKLFF
TRBD2,once,16,TRBV6-6,TRBJ2-5,TGTGCCAGCAGTTACACCCCAGCGGGGGCTCAAGAGACCCAGTACTTC,CASSYTPAGAQETQYF
NA,NA,13,TRBV7-3,TRBJ2-1,TGTGCCAGCAGCTTAAACAGGGACAATGAGCAGTTCTTC,CASSLNRDNEQFF
NA,NA,14,TRBV15,TRBJ2-2,TGTGCCACCAGGGCCGGGACGAACACCGGGGAGCTGTTTTTT,CATRAGTNTGELFF
NA,NA,15,TRBV11-2,TRBJ2-1,TGTGCCAGCAGCTTAGAAGGGACACAGTACAATGAGCAGTTCTTC,CASSLEGTQYNEQFF
NA,once,12,TRBV2,TRBJ1-2,TGTGCCAGCAGTGTTGACAGGACCGCTTACACCTTC,CASSVDRTAYTF
NA,once,15,TRBV28,TRBJ2-7,TGTGCCAGCAGTCTCAATTACGACTATAACTACGAGCAGTACTTC,CASSLNYDYNYEQYF
NA,NA,13,TRBV12-3/TRBV12-4,TRBJ1-3,TGTGCCAGCACGAGGGCCTCTGGAAACACCATATATTTT,CASTRASGNTIYF
NA,few,15,TRBV5-1,TRBJ1-1,TGCGCCAGCAGCTTGGAGGGAGGGACCAACCCTGAAGCTTTCTTT,CASSLEGGTNPEAFF
TRBD1,NA,16,TRBV18,TRBJ2-1,TGTGCCAGCTCACAAACCGGGACAGGGTCCTACAATGAGCAGTTCTTC,CASSQTGTGSYNEQFF
NA,NA,15,TRBV5-1,TRBJ2-7,TGCGCCAGCAGCTTGGAATCAGGGTTGACCTACGAGCAGTACTTC,CASSLESGLTYEQYF
NA,NA,21,TRBV21-1,TRBJ1-5,TGTGCCAGCAGCTCACGGCCGGCTGGACAGGGAGAAGATTGTAGCAATCAGCCCCAGCATTTT,CASSSRPAGQGEDCSNQPQHF
TRBD1,NA,15,TRBV6-2/TRBV6-3,TRBJ1-6,TGTGCCAGCAGTGCGGGACAGGGCGGCGGTTCACCCCTCCACTTT,CASSAGQGGGSPLHF
TRBD2,NA,14,TRBV6-2/TRBV6-3,TRBJ2-3,TGTGCCAGCAGTAGCGGGGGGGCAACAGATACGCAGTATTTT,CASSSGGATDTQYF
NA,once,15,TRBV18,TRBJ2-7,TGTGCCAGCTCACCCCCGTTGCCGGCGGGCTACGAGCAGTACTTC,CASSPPLPAGYEQYF
TRBD2,NA,15,TRBV5-1,TRBJ2-7,TGCGCCAGCACCCTGGGACTAGCGTTTAACTACGAGCAGTACTTC,CASTLGLAFNYEQYF
NA,once,15,TRBV6-4,TRBJ2-2,TGTGCCAGCAGTGCCAATAACAGGGCCACCGGGGAGCTGTTTTTT,CASSANNRATGELFF
NA,NA,14,TRBV7-9,TRBJ1-1,TGTGCCAGCAGCACAGAGTGGGAGGGTTCGGGAGCTTTCTTT,CASSTEWEGSGAFF
TRBD1,NA,13,TRBV12-3/TRBV12-4,TRBJ1-2,TGTGCCAGCGGGACAGGGGTTTCCTATGGCTACACCTTC,CASGTGVSYGYTF
TRBD1,NA,15,TRBV28,TRBJ2-1,TGTGCCAGCAGTTTCCAGGGGGCATCCTACAATGAGCAGTTCTTC,CASSFQGASYNEQFF
NA,NA,13,TRBV5-6,TRBJ2-5,TGTGCCAGCAGCTTGACCACAGGAGAGACCCAGTACTTC,CASSLTTGETQYF
TRBD1,NA,14,TRBV28,TRBJ1-6,TGTGCCAGCAGGTTGGGACAGGGTAATTCACCCCTCCACTTT,CASRLGQGNSPLHF
NA,NA,13,TRBV4-2,TRBJ2-7,TGTGCCAGCAGCCAAGAAAGGGGTATGGAGCAGTACTTC,CASSQERGMEQYF
NA,NA,12,TRBV12-1,TRBJ1-1,TGTGCCAGCAGCCGACGGGACAGTGAAGCTTTCTTT,CASSRRDSEAFF
NA,few,13,TRBV11-2,TRBJ1-6,TGTGCCGGTGCGGCGGCGGATAATTCACCCCTCCACTTT,CAGAAADNSPLHF
TRBD1,NA,15,TRBV11-2,TRBJ2-2,TGTGCCAGCAGCTTGGGACAGGGTGACACCGGGGAGCTGTTTTTT,CASSLGQGDTGELFF
NA,few,11,TRBV6-2/TRBV6-3,TRBJ1-1,TGTGCCAGCAGTTATGGCTTTGAAGCTTTCTTT,CASSYGFEAFF
TRBD2,NA,17,TRBV4-1,TRBJ2-3,TGCGCCAGCAGCCAAGAGCGAGGAGCGGGGAGCACAGATACGCAGTATTTT,CASSQERGAGSTDTQYF
NA,NA,14,TRBV4-2,TRBJ1-4,TGTGCCAGCAGTCAAAAACAGGTTAATGAAAAACTGTTTTTT,CASSQKQVNEKLFF
TRBD1,NA,16,TRBV28,TRBJ1-4,TGTGCCAGCAGTTTACCCCGGGACAGGGTCGATGAAAAACTGTTTTTT,CASSLPRDRVDEKLFF
TRBD1,NA,18,TRBV28,TRBJ1-5,TGTGCCAGCAGCACGAAGCGACAGGGAGGTACTGGCAATCAGCCCCAGCATTTT,CASSTKRQGGTGNQPQHF
NA,NA,17,TRBV7-2,TRBJ1-4,TGTGCCAGCAGCCCGAATGGTCCGGGGGCAACTAATGAAAAACTGTTTTTT,CASSPNGPGATNEKLFF